Below, 16 T cell receptor beta chains from the same sample are listed, as sequenced in a study of Graves' ophthalmopathy and Graves' hyperthyroidism. Transcripts of RNA were the source for amplifying TCR beta CDR3 regions. RT-PCR was first run with HTBI primers, then multiplex PCR in a second round. TCRdb passed the multiplex PCR reads through MiXCR, listing each CDR3 protein once. The table shows more than 300,000 distinct CDR3 sequences, with about 18% occurring only once. The sequencing input was peripheral blood. Receptors originate from an adult woman with stable Graves' hyperthyroidism.

This clonotype was observed a handful of times. The CDR3 sequence: CASSSIQGEGKTQYF. The CDR3 DNA follows: TGCGCCAGCAGCTCTATACAGGGAGAGGGAAAGACCCAGTACTTC. The J gene is TRBJ2-5, the V gene TRBV5-1; TRBD1 is a possible D gene (6 bases). Trimming removed 3 bases at V and 6 bases at J, with 18 bases between. Looked up from germline, CDR1 is SGHRS and CDR2 is YFSETQ. The CDR3 extends over 15 amino acids.

This clonotype was counted ten times or more. The rearrangement links TRBV25-1 to TRBJ2-5; 10 positions match TRBD2. This CDR3 comprises 21 residues. With 5 bases clipped from V and 7 bases from J, the junction kept 28 bases outside the gene matches. Germline CDR1 MGHDK, CDR2 SYGVNS. The CDR3 nucleotides are TGTGCCAGCAGTAGCCGACACCCAGGACTAGCGGATCTCCCCCGCAAGAGGACCCAGTACTTC. This gives the protein CASSSRHPGLADLPRKRTQYF. Complete variable domain (other parts from reference TRBV25-1 and TRBJ2-5): EADIYQTPRYLVIGTGKKITLECSQTMGHDKMYWYQQDPGMELHLIHYSYGVNSTEKGDLSSESTVSRIRTEHFPLTLESARPSHTSQYLCASSSRHPGLADLPRKRTQYFGPGTRLLVL.

This clonotype has at least ten counts. This chain uses TRBV9 with TRBJ2-7; D might be TRBD2 (5 bases). The CDR3 has 16 amino acids. V dropped 0 bases and J dropped 1 base, with 14 bases sitting between them. Germline loops: CDR1 SGDLS, CDR2 YYNGEE. CDR3 DNA sequence: TGTGCCAGCAGCGTAGAGGGAGACGTCAGTTCCTACGAGCAGTACTTC. Translating gives CASSVEGDVSSYEQYF.

This clonotype was seen at least ten times. V and J are TRBV15 and TRBJ2-5, with 8 bases identical to TRBD2. Germline V gives CDR1 LNHNV, CDR2 YYDKDF (reference sequence). V lost 1 base to trimming and J lost 1 base; unmatched junction nucleotides: 5. The CDR3 sequence is 16 residues long. The CDR3 nucleotides are TGTGCCACCAGCAGAGGGGATACTAGCGGCCAAGAGACCCAGTACTTC. Amino acid sequence: CATSRGDTSGQETQYF.

This sequence joins TRBV27 and TRBJ2-2; D could derive from TRBD1 or TRBD2 (5 bases each). CDR3 size: 15 residues. V was pared by 5 bases and J by 0 bases, with 10 bases between. Per germline, CDR1 MNHEY and CDR2 SMNVEV (reference sequence). CDR3: CASSPQGPNTGELFF. CDR3 sequence (DNA): TGTGCCAGCAGTCCGCAGGGACCGAACACCGGGGAGCTGTTTTTT.

This clonotype was detected a few times. The rearrangement links TRBV18 to TRBJ1-5, with 9 bases identical to TRBD1. Germline lookup yields CDR1 KGHSH and CDR2 LQKENI. This CDR3 is built from 18 residues. After removal of 6 bases from V and 0 bases from J, the junction contained 12 bases not matched to a gene. The CDR3 coding sequence is TGTGCCAGCTCGCGAGGCGGGACAGGGCCGTATAGCAATCAGCCCCAGCATTTT. Translated, it gives CASSRGGTGPYSNQPQHF.

The table lists this clonotype with many counts. The chain carries TRBV15 and TRBJ2-7, with D possibly being TRBD1 (5 bases). Per the germline V gene, CDR1 is LNHNV and CDR2 is YYDKDF (reference sequence). The CDR3 spans 15 residues. V lost 0 bases and J lost 1, with 10 bases in between. CDR3 nucleotides: TGTGCCACCAGCAGAGAAGGGGCACAATCCTACGAGCAGTACTTC. Protein: CATSREGAQSYEQYF. The full variable domain, in which reference TRBV15 and TRBJ2-7 provide the parts outside the CDR3, is DAMVIQNPRYQVTQFGKPVTLSCSQTLNHNVMYWYQQKSSQAPKLLFHYYDKDFNNEADTPDNFQSRRPNTSFCFLDIRSPGLGDTAMYLCATSREGAQSYEQYFGPGTRLTVT.

There are many counts of this clonotype. This chain connects TRBV19 to TRBJ1-1; D not resolved. Trimming shortened V by 4 bases and J by 3 bases, and 12 bases separated the two germline ends. The CDR3 has 14 residues. Germline V gives CDR1 LNHDA, CDR2 SQIVND (reference sequence). This chain's CDR3 is CASSRALGDTEAFF. Written as DNA, the CDR3 is TGTGCCAGTAGTAGAGCCCTGGGCGACACTGAAGCTTTCTTT.

This clonotype was observed at least ten times. The genes are TRBV20-1 and TRBJ2-2; D perhaps matches TRBD2 (6 bases). Trimming cost V 6 bases and J 6 bases, with 11 bases left between them. CDR1 DFQATT and CDR2 SNEGSKA come from the germline V gene (reference sequence). The CDR3 runs to 12 residues. Here the CDR3 reads CSATPGAGELFF. The DNA for the CDR3 is TGCAGTGCAACCCCGGGAGCCGGGGAGCTGTTTTTT.

Many counts were recorded for this clonotype. V gene TRBV25-1 combines with J gene TRBJ1-3; D remains ambiguous. This CDR3 comprises 16 residues. The V end was cut by 3 bases, the J end by 0 bases, with 12 bases between. CDR1 and CDR2 (germline): MGHDK, SYGVNS. CDR3 bases: TGTGCCAGCAGTGACCCCGTCCCGAGCTCTGGAAACACCATATATTTT. Translated, it gives CASSDPVPSSGNTIYF.

The chain recombines TRBV6-2 or TRBV6-3 with TRBJ2-7; 10 bases fit TRBD1. The CDR3 is 15 amino acids. J gave up 2 bases and V 3 bases, and 4 bases lay outside the gene matches. CDR1 and CDR2 (germline): MNHEY, SVGEGT. CDR3 nucleotides: TGTGCCAGCAGTTATCGGACAGGGGGAGCCTACGAGCAGTACTTC. It yields the protein CASSYRTGGAYEQYF.

This clonotype appeared many times. V gene TRBV6-5 combines with J gene TRBJ1-2, with D perhaps matching TRBD1 (6 bases). Germline CDR1 and CDR2: MNHEY and SVGAGI. Deletions cut 5 bases from V and 6 bases from J, with 13 bases between. The CDR3 is made up of 13 amino acids. The CDR3 here is CASSRRTDHGYTF. DNA for the CDR3: TGTGCCAGCAGTCGCCGGACAGACCATGGCTACACCTTC.

Many counts were recorded for this clonotype. The gene calls are TRBV5-1 and TRBJ1-2; possibly TRBD1 for D (6 bases). The V end was cut by 2 bases, the J end by 8 bases, with 19 bases between. CDR1 is SGHRS, CDR2 YFSETQ, per germline. The CDR3 has 15 amino acids. CDR3 amino acids: CASSFGGQGDVGYTF. CDR3 coding DNA: TGCGCCAGCAGCTTCGGGGGCCAAGGGGATGTGGGCTACACCTTC.

This clonotype was seen ten or more times. The gene calls are TRBV7-2 and TRBJ2-7, with D perhaps being TRBD1 or TRBD2 (5 bases each). Germline CDR1 reads SGHTA; CDR2 reads FQGNSA. Trimming removed 6 bases from V and 7 bases from J, with 19 bases in between. The CDR3 runs to 14 residues. The CDR3 spells CASSRSGTPTEQYF. The CDR3 region has the DNA TGTGCCAGCAGTCGGTCAGGGACCCCTACAGAGCAGTACTTC.

This clonotype was picked up many times. J is TRBJ1-1 and V is TRBV10-2; no clear D gene. The germline gives CDR1 WSHSY, CDR2 SAAADI. Trimming shortened V by 6 bases and J by 0 bases, and 14 bases separated the two germline ends. The CDR3 spans 15 residues. The CDR3 DNA sequence: TGCGCCAGCAGCGAGCACGGTTACATGAACACTGAAGCTTTCTTT. This codes for CASSEHGYMNTEAFF.

This clonotype was seen ten or more times. The chain recombines TRBV6-1 with TRBJ1-3, with D hard to call. The CDR3 is 13 amino acids. V lost 6 bases and J 1 base, leaving 7 bases between the germline ends. Germline V lookup: CDR1 MNHNS, CDR2 SASEGT. The CDR3 region has the DNA TGTGCCAGCAGGGAGGAATCTGGAAACACCATATATTTT. The encoded protein is CASREESGNTIYF.